Listed below are T cell receptor beta chains from one sample, sequenced in a study of blood T cell repertoires in COVID-19. Generated by immunoSEQ multiplex PCR, the TCRdb table keeps only in-frame clones and is missing some. The sample lists approximately 120,000 clones; 75% to 90% were seen once. Sequencing used peripheral blood. These TCRs come from a human donor in a cohort sampled during active COVID-19. The conserved cysteine and the conserved F or W are not part of the CDR3 here. The order of the fields is V gene, J gene, CDR3 protein.

TRBV5-1	TRBJ2-2	ASSLGRNTGELF
TRBV7-2	TRBJ2-3	ASSLAPVGGATDTQY
TRBV5-4	TRBJ2-3	ASSLDQGRTDTQY
TRBV5-1	TRBJ1-1	ASSLGSGGLNTEAF
TRBV9	TRBJ2-5	ASSVDGRGSGEETQY
TRBV27	TRBJ2-7	ASSLNGRADEQY
TRBV19	TRBJ1-2	ASSETGSYGYT
TRBV5-1	TRBJ2-2	ASSLGPSWFANTGELF
TRBV11-2	TRBJ2-7	ASSLGDRDSHLLRLVQY
TRBV3-1/TRBV3-2	TRBJ2-7	ASSQGAGPSYEQY
TRBV18	TRBJ2-1	ASSPIRTGDLAQF
TRBV5-6	TRBJ2-7	ASSSRGYYEQY
TRBV6-1	TRBJ1-4	ASSERPGLWDEKLF
TRBV7-2	TRBJ2-3	ASSPRGEFGTQY
TRBV7-8	TRBJ2-1	ASSFSGRASGEQF
TRBV2	TRBJ2-1	ASRVGLVGNNEQF
TRBV19	TRBJ1-1	ASSLGGGNTEAF
TRBV7-6	TRBJ1-1	ASSLSTGEAF
TRBV11-2	TRBJ2-1	ASSPFLREATEQF
TRBV18	TRBJ1-2	ASSEGQNYGYT
TRBV6-5	TRBJ1-4	ASRARNSEKLF
TRBV7-9	TRBJ2-5	ASSPPTGVAGQETQY
TRBV5-5	TRBJ1-5	ASSPWGVGNQPQH
TRBV5-6	TRBJ2-4	ASSLGGTGANIQY
TRBV18	TRBJ1-1	ASSPSGTEAF
TRBV6-4	TRBJ2-7	ASSERLAGAYEQY
TRBV6-6	TRBJ2-3	ASSSQDYSDTQY
TRBV13	TRBJ2-1	ASSPSGRFNNEQF
TRBV7-2	TRBJ2-5	ASNHIAGVSETQY
TRBV4-1	TRBJ1-5	ASSQDWASNQPQH
TRBV10-3	TRBJ1-2	AISESQGGVYGYT
TRBV24-1	TRBJ2-7	ATSAARGRHEQY
TRBV5-1	TRBJ2-5	ASRLTSGQETQY
TRBV27	TRBJ2-1	ASSLTRRSSYNEQF
TRBV11-3	TRBJ2-7	ASSLDPIQGAYEQY
TRBV3-1/TRBV3-2	TRBJ2-7	ASSHRLDYEQY
TRBV28	TRBJ2-7	ASRNFRTVAYEQY
TRBV28	TRBJ2-1	ASSRGGGGGNEQF
TRBV7-3	TRBJ2-5	ASSLTGHRGETQY
TRBV19	TRBJ1-4	ASSMDRGREKLF
TRBV28	TRBJ1-4	ASSSYRDRGGGEKLF
TRBV5-1	TRBJ1-4	ASSLYGYRDGEKLF
TRBV4-2	TRBJ2-3	ASSRTGSTDTQY
TRBV19	TRBJ2-3	ASSRGRAGDTDTQY
TRBV4-3	TRBJ1-1	ASSLTPGTEAF
TRBV7-9	TRBJ1-4	ASSRTNEKLF
TRBV6-5	TRBJ1-1	ASSQDRGLLEAF
TRBV28	TRBJ1-5	ASRQTLGGPQH
TRBV5-6	TRBJ1-2	ASSSGVTGQWET
TRBV11-2	TRBJ1-6	ASSLRLASYNSPLH
TRBV5-5	TRBJ1-2	ASSPNRGRGYGYT
TRBV6-1	TRBJ1-5	ASSERGNQPQH
TRBV25-1	TRBJ1-5	ASSEEGVYQPQH